This entry lists 19 T cell receptor beta chains sequenced from one sample in a study of blood T cell repertoires in COVID-19 (dated by TCRdb to the early 2020s). Libraries were constructed by the immunoSEQ multiplex PCR assay. Held by TCRdb, this immuneACCESS table contains in-frame sequences only and omits some clones. Under half of the omission traces to an unresolved V gene where checked; the cause of the rest is unknown. The sample contains about 100,000 clones, over 80% of them found a single time. The biggest ten clones account for approximately 4.1% of the sample. Sequenced input: peripheral blood. Source of these receptors: a woman aged 65 to 85 with acute or convalescent COVID-19.

V gene TRBV4-1 combines with J gene TRBJ1-5; D is possibly TRBD1 (6 bases). Per germline, CDR1 MGHRA and CDR2 YSYEKL. V lost 6 bases to trimming and J lost 8 bases, with 17 bases between them. The CDR3 is 14 amino acids. The CDR3 spells CASRADTNREPQHF. In DNA, the CDR3 is TGCGCCAGCAGGGCGGACACCAACAGGGAGCCCCAGCATTTT.

The V gene is TRBV11-2, the J gene TRBJ2-1, with D possibly matching TRBD1 (6 bases). The V gene lost 2 bases and the J gene lost 7 bases, with 12 bases spanning the gap. CDR1 and CDR2 (germline): SGHAT, FQNNGV. The CDR3 spans 14 residues. This chain's CDR3 is CASSLFQGKNEQFF. The CDR3 nucleotides read TGTGCCAGCAGCTTATTCCAGGGGAAGAATGAGCAGTTCTTC.

This chain uses TRBV24-1 with TRBJ2-7; TRBD1 aligns across 7 bases. The V gene end was trimmed by 10 bases and the J gene end by 2 bases; junction bases not matched to a gene: 7. Germline CDR1 reads KGHDR; CDR2 reads SFDVKD. This CDR3 is 13 amino acids long. CDR3 protein: CATRQGETYEQYF. CDR3 nucleotide sequence: TGTGCCACACGACAGGGCGAGACCTACGAGCAGTACTTC.

The chain joins TRBV25-1 to TRBJ1-4, with D hard to call. Per germline, CDR1 MGHDK and CDR2 SYGVNS. V lost 8 bases to trimming and J lost 0 bases, with 22 bases between them. The CDR3 contains 18 residues. The CDR3 region is CASPPPSSRSATNEKLFF. The CDR3 region has the DNA TGTGCCAGCCCCCCCCCATCATCGCGCAGCGCAACTAATGAAAAACTGTTTTTT.

The chain has TRBV28 and TRBJ2-2; TRBD1 matches 8 bases. The V gene end was trimmed by 5 bases and the J gene end by 3 bases; junction bases not matched to a gene: 5. The CDR3 covers 15 residues. CDR1 is MDHEN and CDR2 is SYDVKM in the germline V gene. The CDR3 bases are TGTGCCAGCAGTGCGGACAGGGTTTACACCGGGGAGCTGTTTTTT. Its translation is CASSADRVYTGELFF.

This chain uses TRBV29-1 with TRBJ2-7; D is ambiguous. The ends were cut back, 4 bases at V and 1 base at J, with 20 bases in the middle. Germline CDR1 SQVTM, CDR2 ANQGSEA. The CDR3 is 16 residues long. The CDR3 DNA reads TGCAGCGTTGTGATTGGTGGTAGTTCTTTTTCCTACGAGCAGTACTTC. This translates into CSVVIGGSSFSYEQYF.

The genes are TRBV2 and TRBJ2-4; D may be TRBD1 (6 bases). This CDR3 is 15 amino acids long. In germline, CDR1 is SNHLY, CDR2 FYNNEI. The V end was cut by 5 bases, the J end by 1 base, with 12 bases between. The DNA of the CDR3 is TGTGCCAGCAGTCGGACAGAACTCGCCAAAAACATTCAGTACTTC. Encoded protein: CASSRTELAKNIQYF. The entire variable domain, with the rest obtained from reference TRBV2 and TRBJ2-4, is as follows: EPEVTQTPSHQVTQMGQEVILRCVPISNHLYFYWYRQILGQKVEFLVSFYNNEISEKSEIFDDQFSVERPDGSNFTLKIRSTKLEDSAMYFCASSRTELAKNIQYFGAGTRLSVL.

This clone was detected a few times. The chain links TRBV12-5 to TRBJ1-1; the D is unclear. The V end lost 2 bases, the J end lost 1 base, and 17 bases lay between the germline ends. Germline CDR1 and CDR2: LGHNT and FRNRAP. The CDR3 runs to 17 residues. The CDR3 is CASGLIVARGQNTEAFF. CDR3 sequence (DNA): TGTGCTAGTGGTTTGATAGTCGCCCGCGGGCAGAACACTGAAGCTTTCTTT.

The rearrangement joins TRBV10-3 to TRBJ2-2; 12 nucleotides agree with TRBD2. V trimming: 4 bases; J trimming: 6 bases; junction bases outside the gene matches: 9. CDR1 is ENHRY, CDR2 SYGVKD, per germline. The CDR3 sequence is 17 residues long. The CDR3 loop is CAISGTSGGSVSGELFF. In nucleotides, the CDR3 is TGTGCCATCAGTGGCACTAGCGGGGGGTCTGTTTCCGGGGAGCTGTTTTTT.

The genes are TRBV2 and TRBJ2-1; D perhaps matches TRBD2 (5 bases). CDR1 and CDR2 (germline): SNHLY, FYNNEI. This CDR3 comprises 12 residues. V dropped 6 bases and J dropped 9 bases, with 12 bases sitting between them. Here the CDR3 DNA reads TGTGCCAGCAGCGGACTTGGAAGTGAGCAGTTCTTC. This codes for CASSGLGSEQFF.

The J gene is TRBJ1-4, the V gene TRBV6-5; 8 nucleotides align to TRBD1. Trimming removed 1 base from V and 12 bases from J; junction bases left unmatched: 1. The V gene's germline CDR1 is MNHEY and CDR2 SVGAGI. The CDR3 runs to 12 residues. This chain's CDR3 is CASSYLDRELFF. DNA of the CDR3: TGTGCCAGCAGTTACTTGGACAGGGAACTGTTTTTT.

This CDR3 reads CASSLRQGADTQYF. CDR3 nucleotides: TGTGCCAGCAGCCTCCGACAGGGGGCAGATACGCAGTATTTT. This chain joins TRBV7-3 and TRBJ2-3; 9 nucleotides match TRBD1. This CDR3 has 14 residues. J lost 4 bases, V lost 5 bases, and 4 bases had no gene match. The V gene's germline CDR1 is SGHTA and CDR2 FQGTGA.

This rearrangement joins TRBV6-6 to TRBJ1-1, with unresolved D. The length of the CDR3 is 12 residues. Germline loops: CDR1 MNHNY, CDR2 SVGAGI (reference sequence). V lost 6 bases and J lost 1, with 6 bases in between. The chain's CDR3 is CASRQQNTEAFF. As DNA, the CDR3 is TGTGCCAGCAGACAACAGAACACTGAAGCTTTCTTT.

The chain links TRBV9 to TRBJ2-3; 9 bases are a match to TRBD1. The CDR3 loop spans 12 amino acids. Germline assignment: CDR1 SGDLS and CDR2 YYNGEE. Germline trimming cut 6 bases from V and 8 bases from J; bases unmatched to any gene: 4. CDR3 in amino acids: CASTMDRGTQYF. In DNA form, the CDR3 reads TGTGCCAGCACCATGGACAGGGGTACGCAGTATTTT.

The chain joins TRBV3-1 (or the pseudogene TRBV3-2) to TRBJ1-2, with 10 bases aligning to TRBD1. The CDR3 runs to 17 residues. CDR1 and CDR2 from the germline V gene are LGHDT and YNNKEL (reference sequence). V gave up 3 bases and J gave up 8 bases; unmatched junction bases: 15. The CDR3 here is CASSQDPGQGLFHGYTF. For the CDR3, the DNA is TGTGCCAGCAGCCAGGATCCGGGACAGGGGTTGTTCCACGGCTACACCTTC.

The DNA of the CDR3 is TGTGCCAGCAGTGTCGGCAGGGTAGGCAATCAGCCCCAGCATTTT. Amino acid sequence: CASSVGRVGNQPQHF. The V and J genes are TRBV2 and TRBJ1-5, with D possibly being TRBD1 (5 bases). Looked up from germline, CDR1 is SNHLY and CDR2 is FYNNEI. The germline V and J ends were trimmed by 4 bases and 2 bases, with 12 bases remaining between them. This CDR3 contains 15 residues. The full variable domain, with the rest looked up from reference TRBV2 and TRBJ1-5, is EPEVTQTPSHQVTQMGQEVILRCVPISNHLYFYWYRQILGQKVEFLVSFYNNEISEKSEIFDDQFSVERPDGSNFTLKIRSTKLEDSAMYFCASSVGRVGNQPQHFGDGTRLSIL.

CDR3 DNA sequence: TGTGCCAGCAGTTTATGGCGGGACAGTTCCGAGCAGTACGTC. Its protein is CASSLWRDSSEQYV. The chain is built from TRBV28 and TRBJ2-7; D possibly corresponds to TRBD1 (7 bases). CDR1 and CDR2 (germline): MDHEN, SYDVKM. V gave up 0 bases and J gave up 6 bases, with 12 bases separating them. The CDR3 length is 14 residues.

J is TRBJ1-1 and V is TRBV5-4; 9 bases are a match to TRBD1. The V segment lost 4 bases and the J segment 0 bases; nucleotides outside the gene matches: 10. Germline-derived CDR1 and CDR2 are SGHNT and YYREEE (reference sequence). The CDR3 length is 17 residues. The CDR3 protein is CASSRYTGTGLNTEAFF. For the CDR3, the DNA is TGTGCCAGCAGCCGCTATACTGGGACAGGGCTGAACACTGAAGCTTTCTTT. Looking up the rest from reference TRBV5-4 and TRBJ1-1 gives the full variable domain: ETGVTQSPTHLIKTRGQQVTLRCSSQSGHNTVSWYQQALGQGPQFIFQYYREEENGRGNFPPRFSGLQFPNYSSELNVNALELDDSALYLCASSRYTGTGLNTEAFFGQGTRLTVV.

V usage is TRBV7-2 and J usage is TRBJ2-7; 15 bases match TRBD2. V lost 1 base to trimming and J lost 7 bases; unmatched junction nucleotides: 11. CDR1 is SGHTA, CDR2 FQGNSA, per germline. The CDR3 has 18 amino acids. CDR3 in amino acids: CASSLVRWTSGRAVEQYF. CDR3 sequence (DNA): TGTGCCAGCAGCTTAGTGCGGTGGACTAGCGGGAGGGCGGTAGAGCAGTACTTC. Looking up the rest from reference TRBV7-2 and TRBJ2-7 gives the full variable domain: GAGVSQSPSNKVTEKGKDVELRCDPISGHTALYWYRQSLGQGLEFLIYFQGNSAPDKSGLPSDRFSAERTGGSVSTLTIQRTQQEDSAVYLCASSLVRWTSGRAVEQYFGPGTRLTVT.